This TCR beta chain is drawn from a study of cytomegalovirus exposure and HLA in healthy donors. Study-level information: There were 90 million to 130 million unique TCR beta sequences, drawn from 200 million or so T cells, in an earlier analysis. Study-wide results and limits: Later analysis demonstrated an association between a missense DCLRE1C variant and TCR beta V- and J-gene trimming. By a later analysis, the bulk of CMV-associated TCR beta chains appeared HLA-restricted. Among TCR sequences, most were rare, though some public TCRs appeared in many donors.

The CDR3 is 16 amino acids. CDR1 is SGHRS, CDR2 YFSETQ, per germline. V was clipped by 4 bases and J by 4 bases, with 17 bases between them. Worth noting for this clone: What it binds is not known. Other DNA sequences in the same sample also yield this CDR3.

PCR amplification relied on 60 Vbeta primers (plus 13 Jbeta primers). Clones were sequenced by immunoSEQ multiplex PCR, and TCRdb holds only the in-frame ones, with some missing. The profile shows some 150,000 clones, roughly three quarters of them singletons. The source material was PBMCs. The chain has TRBV5-1 and TRBJ2-2, with D perhaps assigned TRBD1 or TRBD2 (5 bases each). The sequence came from a man younger than 30 in good health and CMV-seropositive. The CDR3 DNA sequence: TGCGCCAGCAGCCTGGAGGCAGGGCTTCGCACCGGGGAGCTGTTTTTT. Its translation is CASSLEAGLRTGELFF.